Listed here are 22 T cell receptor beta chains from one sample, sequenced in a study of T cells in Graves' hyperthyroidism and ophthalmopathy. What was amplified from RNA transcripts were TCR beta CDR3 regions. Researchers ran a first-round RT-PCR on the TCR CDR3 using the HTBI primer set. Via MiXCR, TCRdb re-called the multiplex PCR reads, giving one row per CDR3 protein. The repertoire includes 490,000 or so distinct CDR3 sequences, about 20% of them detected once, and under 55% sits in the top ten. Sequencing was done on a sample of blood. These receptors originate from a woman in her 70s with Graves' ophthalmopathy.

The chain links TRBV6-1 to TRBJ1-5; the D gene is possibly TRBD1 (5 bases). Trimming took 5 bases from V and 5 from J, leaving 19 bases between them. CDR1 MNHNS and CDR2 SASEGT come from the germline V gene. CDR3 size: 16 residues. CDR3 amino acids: CASSSSRRAYDQPQHF. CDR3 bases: TGTGCCAGCAGTTCGAGCCGCAGGGCGTACGATCAGCCCCAGCATTTT.

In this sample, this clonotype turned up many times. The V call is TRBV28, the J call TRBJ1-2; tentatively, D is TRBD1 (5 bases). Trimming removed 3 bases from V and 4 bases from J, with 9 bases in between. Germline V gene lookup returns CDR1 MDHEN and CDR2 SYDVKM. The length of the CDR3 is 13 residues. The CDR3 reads CASSFGQAYGYTF. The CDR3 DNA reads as TGTGCCAGCAGTTTCGGACAAGCCTATGGCTACACCTTC.

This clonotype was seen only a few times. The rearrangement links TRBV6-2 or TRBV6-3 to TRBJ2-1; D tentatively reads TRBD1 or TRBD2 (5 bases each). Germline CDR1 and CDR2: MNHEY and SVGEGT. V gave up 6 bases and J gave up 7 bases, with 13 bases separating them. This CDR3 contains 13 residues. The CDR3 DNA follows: TGTGCCAGCAGGGGGACCCTCGGGAATGAGCAGTTCTTC. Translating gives CASRGTLGNEQFF.

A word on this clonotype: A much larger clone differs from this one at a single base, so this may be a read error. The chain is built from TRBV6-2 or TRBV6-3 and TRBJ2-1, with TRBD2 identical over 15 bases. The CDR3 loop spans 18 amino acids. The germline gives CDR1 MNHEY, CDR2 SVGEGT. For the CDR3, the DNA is TGTGCCAGCAGTCGGACTAGCGGGAGGGGGGGGAGAGGGAATGGGCAGTTCTTC. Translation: CASSRTSGRGGRGNGQFF.

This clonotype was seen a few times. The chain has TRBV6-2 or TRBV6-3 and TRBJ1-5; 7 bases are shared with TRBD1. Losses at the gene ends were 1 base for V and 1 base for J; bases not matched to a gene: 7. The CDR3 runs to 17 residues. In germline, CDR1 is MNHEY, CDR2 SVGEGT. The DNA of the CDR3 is TGTGCCAGCAGTTACTTGATTACAGGGGAAAGCAATCAGCCCCAGCATTTT. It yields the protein CASSYLITGESNQPQHF.

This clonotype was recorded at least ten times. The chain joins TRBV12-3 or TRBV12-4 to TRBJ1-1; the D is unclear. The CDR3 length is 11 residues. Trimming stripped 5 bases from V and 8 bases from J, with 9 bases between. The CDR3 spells CASSRTSEAFF. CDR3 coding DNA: TGTGCCAGCAGTAGAACCTCAGAAGCTTTCTTT.

This chain's CDR3 is CASSSGLAAGELFF. The DNA for the CDR3 is TGTGCCAGCAGCTCCGGACTAGCGGCCGGGGAGCTGTTTTTT. This chain uses TRBV7-2 with TRBJ2-2, with 10 bases matching TRBD2. This CDR3 spans 14 amino acids. J gave up 6 bases and V 4 bases, and 2 bases lay outside the gene matches. The germline CDR1 and CDR2 sequences are SGHTA and FQGNSA.

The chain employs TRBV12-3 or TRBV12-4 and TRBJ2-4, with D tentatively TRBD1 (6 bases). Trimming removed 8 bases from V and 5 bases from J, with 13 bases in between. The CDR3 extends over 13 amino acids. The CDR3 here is CASGPDRQNIQYF. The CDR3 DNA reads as TGTGCCAGCGGCCCAGACAGGCAAAACATTCAGTACTTC.

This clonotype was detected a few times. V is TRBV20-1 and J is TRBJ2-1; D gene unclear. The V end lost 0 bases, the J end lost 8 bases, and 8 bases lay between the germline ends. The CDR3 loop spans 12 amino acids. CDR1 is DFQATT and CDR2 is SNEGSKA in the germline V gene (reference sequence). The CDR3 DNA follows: TGCAGTGCTAGAGATGGAGTCGATGAGCAGTTCTTC. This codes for CSARDGVDEQFF.

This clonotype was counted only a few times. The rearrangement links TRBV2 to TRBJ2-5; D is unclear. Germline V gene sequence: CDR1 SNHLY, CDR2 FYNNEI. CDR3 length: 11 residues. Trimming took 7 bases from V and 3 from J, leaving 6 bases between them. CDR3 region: CASIMEETQYF. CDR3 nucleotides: TGTGCCAGCATAATGGAAGAGACCCAGTACTTC.

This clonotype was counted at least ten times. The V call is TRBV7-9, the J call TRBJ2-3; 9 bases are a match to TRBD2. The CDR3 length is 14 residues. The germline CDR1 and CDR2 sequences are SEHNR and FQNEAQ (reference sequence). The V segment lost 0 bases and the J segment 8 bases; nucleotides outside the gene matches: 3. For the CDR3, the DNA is TGTGCCAGCAGCTTAGCTAGCGGGAGATTTACGCAGTATTTT. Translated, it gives CASSLASGRFTQYF.

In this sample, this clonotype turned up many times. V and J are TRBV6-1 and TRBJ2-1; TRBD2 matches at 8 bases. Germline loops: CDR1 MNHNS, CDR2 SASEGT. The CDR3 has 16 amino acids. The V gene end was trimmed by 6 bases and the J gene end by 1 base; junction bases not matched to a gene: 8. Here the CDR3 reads CASRLLGGGSYNEQFF. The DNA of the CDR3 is TGTGCCAGCAGGTTACTAGGCGGGGGGTCCTACAATGAGCAGTTCTTC.

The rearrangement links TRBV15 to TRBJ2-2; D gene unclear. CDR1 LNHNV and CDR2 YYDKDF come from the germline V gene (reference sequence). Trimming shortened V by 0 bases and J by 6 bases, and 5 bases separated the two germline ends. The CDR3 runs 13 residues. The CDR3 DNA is TGTGCCACCAGCAGAGATACGGCCGGGGAGCTGTTTTTT. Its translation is CATSRDTAGELFF.

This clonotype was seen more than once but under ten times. For the CDR3, the DNA is TGTGCCAGCTCAGGGAGACTAGCGGGAAGCTCCTACAATGAGCAGTTCTTC. Translation gives CASSGRLAGSSYNEQFF. This chain links TRBV18 with TRBJ2-1; 11 bases agree with TRBD2. V dropped 5 bases and J dropped 0; count of bases not matched to a gene: 6. Germline V gives CDR1 KGHSH, CDR2 LQKENI. The CDR3 spans 17 residues.

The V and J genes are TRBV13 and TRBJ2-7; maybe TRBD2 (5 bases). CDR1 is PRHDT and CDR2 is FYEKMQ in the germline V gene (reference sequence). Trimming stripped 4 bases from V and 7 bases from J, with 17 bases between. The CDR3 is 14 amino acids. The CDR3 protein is CASSSGGPPGEQYF. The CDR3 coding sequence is TGTGCCAGCAGCTCCGGAGGACCGCCGGGGGAGCAGTACTTC. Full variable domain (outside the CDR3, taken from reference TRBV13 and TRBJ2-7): AAGVIQSPRHLIKEKRETATLKCYPIPRHDTVYWYQQGPGQDPQFLISFYEKMQSDKGSIPDRFSAQQFSDYHSELNMSSLELGDSALYFCASSSGGPPGEQYFGPGTRLTVT.

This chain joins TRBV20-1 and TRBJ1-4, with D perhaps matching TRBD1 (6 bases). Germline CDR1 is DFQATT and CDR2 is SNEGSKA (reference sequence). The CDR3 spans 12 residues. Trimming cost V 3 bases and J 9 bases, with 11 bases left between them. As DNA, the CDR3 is TGCAGTGCTAGGTGGACAGACCAAAAACTGTTTTTT. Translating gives CSARWTDQKLFF.

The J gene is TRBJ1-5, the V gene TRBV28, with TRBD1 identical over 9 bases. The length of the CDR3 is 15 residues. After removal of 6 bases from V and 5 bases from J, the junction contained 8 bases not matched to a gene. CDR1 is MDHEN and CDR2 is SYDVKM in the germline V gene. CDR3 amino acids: CASSPFGQGYQPQHF. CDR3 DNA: TGTGCCAGCAGCCCTTTCGGACAGGGGTATCAGCCCCAGCATTTT.

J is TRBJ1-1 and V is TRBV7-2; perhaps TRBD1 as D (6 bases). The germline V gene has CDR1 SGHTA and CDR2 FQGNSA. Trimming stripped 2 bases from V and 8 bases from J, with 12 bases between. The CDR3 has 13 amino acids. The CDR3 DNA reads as TGTGCCAGCAGCTTAAAGAGGGGGGGGGAAGCTTTCTTT. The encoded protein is CASSLKRGGEAFF. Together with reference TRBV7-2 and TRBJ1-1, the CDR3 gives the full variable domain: GAGVSQSPSNKVTEKGKDVELRCDPISGHTALYWYRQSLGQGLEFLIYFQGNSAPDKSGLPSDRFSAERTGGSVSTLTIQRTQQEDSAVYLCASSLKRGGEAFFGQGTRLTVV.

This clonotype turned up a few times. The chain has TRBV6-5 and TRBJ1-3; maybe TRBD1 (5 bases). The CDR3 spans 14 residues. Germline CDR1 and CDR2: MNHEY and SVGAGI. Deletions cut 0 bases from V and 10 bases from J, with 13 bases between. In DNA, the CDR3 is TGTGCCAGCAGTTACTCGGGACTCCAGGGTACCATATATTTT. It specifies CASSYSGLQGTIYF.

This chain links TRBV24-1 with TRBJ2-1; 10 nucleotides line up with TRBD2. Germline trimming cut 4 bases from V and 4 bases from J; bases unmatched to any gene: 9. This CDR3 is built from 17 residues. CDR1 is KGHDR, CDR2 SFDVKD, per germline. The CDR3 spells CATSDPGLAEGYNEQFF. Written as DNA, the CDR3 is TGTGCCACCAGTGACCCTGGACTAGCGGAGGGATACAATGAGCAGTTCTTC.

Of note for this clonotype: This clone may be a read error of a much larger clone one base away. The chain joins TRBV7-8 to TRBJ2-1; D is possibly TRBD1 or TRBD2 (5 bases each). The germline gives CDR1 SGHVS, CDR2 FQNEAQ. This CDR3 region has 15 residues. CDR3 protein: CASSPRDRSYNEQSF. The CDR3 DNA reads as TGTGCCAGCAGCCCCCGGGACCGCTCCTACAATGAGCAGTCCTTC.

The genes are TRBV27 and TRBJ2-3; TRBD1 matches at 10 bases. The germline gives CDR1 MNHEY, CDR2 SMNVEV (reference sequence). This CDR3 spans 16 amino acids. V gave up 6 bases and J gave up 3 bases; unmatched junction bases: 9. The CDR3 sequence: CASRKGQGRRTDTQYF. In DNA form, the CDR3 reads TGTGCCAGCAGAAAGGGACAGGGGAGAAGGACAGATACGCAGTATTTT.